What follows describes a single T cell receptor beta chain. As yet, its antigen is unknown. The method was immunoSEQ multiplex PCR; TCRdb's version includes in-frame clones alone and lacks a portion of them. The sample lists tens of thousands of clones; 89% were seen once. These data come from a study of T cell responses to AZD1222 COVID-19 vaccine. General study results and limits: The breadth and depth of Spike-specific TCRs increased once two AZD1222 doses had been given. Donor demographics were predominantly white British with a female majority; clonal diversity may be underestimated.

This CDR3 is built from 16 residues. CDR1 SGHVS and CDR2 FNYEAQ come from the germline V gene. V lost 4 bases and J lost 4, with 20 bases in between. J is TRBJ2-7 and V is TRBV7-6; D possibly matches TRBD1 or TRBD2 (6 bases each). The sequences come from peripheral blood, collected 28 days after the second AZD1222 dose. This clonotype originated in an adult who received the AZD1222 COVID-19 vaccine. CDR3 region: CASSSRGDSGIYEQYF. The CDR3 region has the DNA TGTGCCAGCAGCTCCAGGGGCGATAGCGGAATTTACGAGCAGTACTTC.